What follows is one T cell receptor (beta chain) and its context. Its antigen remains unknown. CD45RO-negative cells were positively selected for CCR7, leaving out terminally differentiated effector memory CD45RA+ cells. The donors, all of them Caucasian adults, lived in Nashville, Tennessee. This sample is drawn from a study of shared clonotypes between healthy human individuals. Points from the study as a whole: Compared with memory subsets, naive subsets generally had larger estimated richness. Clonotypes that were shared across a handful of donors made up about 4.5% of naive CD4 clonotypes.

CDR1 is ENHRY, CDR2 SYGVKD, per germline. The CDR3 totals 12 residues. The V and J ends lost 10 bases and 6 bases, in that order; junction bases with no gene match: 8. Several immunoSEQ plates held equal portions of the genomic DNA taken from each subset. Assay: immunoSEQ multiplex PCR; the TCRdb copy retains only in-frame clones and omits some. Among 560,000 or so clones listed, roughly 96% were seen once. What was sequenced was naive CD8+ T cells sorted from blood. The chain couples TRBV10-3 to TRBJ2-7, with 8 bases fitting TRBD1. This sequence originates from a woman aged 25 to 39 in good health. CDR3 amino acids: CATSGTGGEQYF. The CDR3 DNA is TGTGCCACCTCCGGGACAGGAGGCGAGCAGTACTTC.